The entry below describes one T cell receptor beta chain. This clone has a single count. It has no known antigen specificity. Qualities for individual bases were not recorded, and no much larger clone is one base off. The data were obtained in a study of T cell responses to AZD1222 COVID-19 vaccine (dated by TCRdb to the early 2020s). Broadly, across the study: AZD1222 recipients with second doses at about 4 weeks or about 12 weeks were pooled, because spike-specific TCR depth and breadth did not differ between schedules. A total of about 230 trial participants underwent TCR sequencing, of whom some 210 received two doses of AZD1222 and roughly 25 received two doses of the MenACWY control vaccine. Trial participants were enrolled into age subgroups of 18-55, 56-69 and 70-plus years, which contained about 150, 28 and 57 TCR-sequenced participants, respectively. Results and caveats for the whole study, not just this receptor: Because no day 14 peak-response samples were available, repertoires were characterized only after the peak T cell response. Conclusions about previously exposed vaccinees were limited because only six AZD1222 recipients were SARS-CoV-2 seropositive at baseline. Nearly half of unique spike-specific TCRs reportedly recognized epitopes outside regions mutated in the B.1.351 and B.1.1.7 variants. The whole spike protein was spanned by vaccine-associated CD4 TCRs, and dominant responses were seen in regions 160-218 and 743-854. In the small 56-69-year group, the increase in depth fell short of significance, most likely because of low power. Most participants were white British and females outnumbered males, and the authors suggested that clonal diversity may have been underestimated. After two AZD1222 doses, spike-specific TCR breadth and depth were significantly higher than at day 0 and than in MenACWY recipients.

The CDR3 regions of human TCRbeta chains were analyzed by immunosequencing. The authors' pipeline ran thus. Repertoire TCRs were matched against a reference library of SARS-CoV-2-specific TCRs generated with the MIRA antigen-specificity platform. Breadth was defined as the fraction of unique TCRs that were SARS-CoV-2-associated, and depth was defined as the fraction of total T cells that were SARS-CoV-2-associated. Using the MIRA data, each spike-specific TCR was assigned both to the spike region to which the TCR was reactive and to a CD4 or CD8 class. Log10-transformed breadth and depth values were compared by one-way ANOVA with Sidak's multiple comparisons tests. TCRdb retrieved this table from immuneACCESS and kept in-frame rearrangements only. Not all clones are present; in checked studies, unresolved V genes account for under half, and no reason is known for the remainder. The DNA was the basis for D and trimming; V, J and clone size are from that table. Across this sample there are 150,000 to 200,000 clones, with over 80% seen only once. 10% of the sample belongs to the ten largest clones.

What this sample's time point label stands for: baseline before first vaccination. Vaccinee samples were obtained from the UK trials COV001 and COV002, which included a single-blind randomized controlled phase 2/3 trial of AZD1222 (ChAdOx1 nCoV-19) in healthy adults. For TCRbeta chain sequencing, PBMC samples from trial participants were taken at day 0 and at day 28 after the second dose. The V and J ends are trimmed by 8 bases and 1 base, leaving 17 bases between them. The CDR3 holds 15 amino acids from the cysteine to the phenylalanine. Left in the record is the CDR3 DNA by itself, 45 bases read in frame from the first base. According to the germline V gene (reference sequence), CDR1 reads SEHNR and CDR2 reads FQNEAQ.

Sequencing was performed on peripheral blood, taken on day 0 of AZD1222 vaccination. The TCR was taken from an adult in good health. The chain joins TRBV7-9 to TRBJ1-1, and the D gene may be TRBD1, 5 bases matching. At the DNA level, the sequence is TGTGCCAGCGGCATCGGGGGAAGGACGAACACTGAAGCTTTCTTT. Its coded protein is CASGIGGRTNTEAFF.